Below, one TCR beta chain is given with its context. The sample is drawn from a study of Ad26.COV2.S vaccination and SARS-CoV-2 variants. Across the whole study: Donor participated within the Ad26.COV2.S arm of the COV1001 trial.

Produced via immunoSEQ multiplex PCR; TCRdb's table is partial and in-frame only. The sample holds under 250,000 clones, 70% to 90% seen once. The treatment denotes: roughly 18 received Ad26.COV2.S at low or high dose, single or two shots; 5 received placebo; per-sample allocation not given. Sampling was performed 63 days after the first vaccine or placebo injection. Germline-derived CDR1 and CDR2 are SGDLS and YYNGEE. V was shortened by 3 bases and J by 0 bases, with 10 bases between the two germline ends. The CDR3 is 15 residues long. The sample consisted of peripheral blood, taken in a trial of Ad26.COV2.S vaccine versus placebo. The receptor comes from a person aged 18-60 years who received the Ad26.COV2.S COVID-19 vaccine or a placebo. The chain couples TRBV9 to TRBJ1-3; the D is unclear. For the CDR3, the DNA is TGTGCCAGCAGCGCTAGTCAGCTCTCTGGAAACACCATATATTTT. Translated: CASSASQLSGNTIYF. Variable domain in full (rest from reference TRBV9 and TRBJ1-3): DSGVTQTPKHLITATGQRVTLRCSPRSGDLSVYWYQQSLDQGLQFLIQYYNGEERAKGNILERFSAQQFPDLHSELNLSSLELGDSALYFCASSASQLSGNTIYFGEGSWLTVV.